Presented here are 28 T cell receptor beta chains from one specimen sequenced in a study of graft-versus-host responses after intestinal transplantation. Their recognized antigens are unknown. Libraries were prepared by immunoSEQ multiplex PCR; TCRdb keeps only in-frame clonotypes and omits some of them. Of tens of thousands of clones detected, approximately 89% appear once; the ten largest clones hold around 7.6%. The sequences come from unstimulated CD8+ T cells sorted from spleen or lymph node cells, collected before transplant. The source of these receptors is a human donor who was the organ donor for an intestinal transplant.

This chain connects TRBV11-2 to TRBJ2-5; D perhaps matches TRBD2 (7 bases). CDR3 length: 15 residues. From germline, CDR1 is SGHAT and CDR2 FQNNGV. V shed 5 bases and J shed 4 bases, with 17 bases lying between them. The CDR3 loop is CASSSRGAGGETQYF. As DNA, the CDR3 is TGTGCCAGCAGCAGTCGGGGGGCCGGCGGAGAGACCCAGTACTTC.

The J gene is TRBJ2-7, the V gene TRBV5-1; D may be TRBD2 (5 bases). The length of the CDR3 is 14 residues. CDR1 and CDR2 (germline): SGHRS, YFSETQ. V was shortened by 0 bases and J by 5 bases, with 12 bases between the two germline ends. CDR3 protein: CASSLGWGEDEQYF. Written as DNA, the CDR3 is TGCGCCAGCAGCTTGGGGTGGGGAGAGGACGAGCAGTACTTC. Together with reference TRBV5-1 and TRBJ2-7, the CDR3 gives the full variable domain: KAGVTQTPRYLIKTRGQQVTLSCSPISGHRSVSWYQQTPGQGLQFLFEYFSETQRNKGNFPGRFSGRQFSNSRSEMNVSTLELGDSALYLCASSLGWGEDEQYFGPGTRLTVT.

In its sample, this clone was seen a few times. The rearrangement joins TRBV2 to TRBJ1-4, with a tentative D call TRBD1 (5 bases). Looked up from germline, CDR1 is SNHLY and CDR2 is FYNNEI. The CDR3 length is 14 residues. V was shortened by 1 base and J by 8 bases, with 11 bases between the two germline ends. CDR3 sequence (DNA): TGTGCCAGCAGTGAAGACGGGACCGAGGAAAAACTGTTTTTT. Protein product: CASSEDGTEEKLFF. The variable domain in full, with the rest retrieved from reference TRBV2 and TRBJ1-4, is EPEVTQTPSHQVTQMGQEVILRCVPISNHLYFYWYRQILGQKVEFLVSFYNNEISEKSEIFDDQFSVERPDGSNFTLKIRSTKLEDSAMYFCASSEDGTEEKLFFGSGTQLSVL.

Note on this clone: Other DNA sequences in this specimen translate into the identical CDR3. The chain joins TRBV6-1 to TRBJ2-7; weak D call: TRBD2 (7 bases). Looked up from germline, CDR1 is MNHNS and CDR2 is SASEGT. The CDR3 is 16 residues long. V was cut by 4 bases and J by 4 bases, with 20 bases left in between. This CDR3 is CASSVGGGGRLYEQYF. The CDR3 DNA is TGTGCCAGCAGTGTGGGTGGGGGCGGGAGATTATACGAGCAGTACTTC.

The chain combines TRBV5-1 with TRBJ2-3, with 7 bases that match TRBD1. The CDR3 runs 15 residues. Trimming removed 3 bases from V and 1 base from J; junction bases left unmatched: 5. In germline, CDR1 is SGHRS, CDR2 YFSETQ. CDR3 region: CASSSGTDRTDTQYF. Written as DNA, the CDR3 is TGCGCCAGCAGCTCGGGGACAGACCGCACAGATACGCAGTATTTT.

This clone was seen more than once but under ten times. V and J are TRBV2 and TRBJ1-1, with no clear D. Deletions cut 6 bases from V and 1 base from J, with 15 bases between. Looked up from germline, CDR1 is SNHLY and CDR2 is FYNNEI. The CDR3 is made up of 15 amino acids. CDR3 sequence: CASRDLGVGNTEAFF. For the CDR3, the DNA is TGTGCCAGCAGGGATCTTGGGGTGGGGAACACTGAAGCTTTCTTT.

V is TRBV27 and J is TRBJ2-3, with 14 bases identical to TRBD2. With 2 bases clipped from V and 8 bases from J, the junction kept 6 bases outside the gene matches. Germline lookup yields CDR1 MNHEY and CDR2 SMNVEV (reference sequence). CDR3 length equals 16 residues. CDR3 DNA sequence: TGTGCCAGCAGTTTAATGGGACTAGCGGGAGTAGCTACGCAGTATTTT. Residues: CASSLMGLAGVATQYF.

This rearrangement joins TRBV7-6 to TRBJ2-7; either TRBD1 or TRBD2 may supply D (5 bases each). Germline CDR1 reads SGHVS; CDR2 reads FNYEAQ. The V end was cut by 6 bases, the J end by 0 bases, with 15 bases between. The CDR3 sequence is 15 residues long. Here the CDR3 DNA reads TGTGCCAGCAGTGCCGGGACGGGTAGCTCCTACGAGCAGTACTTC. Protein sequence: CASSAGTGSSYEQYF.

This sequence joins TRBV15 and TRBJ2-1; 12 nucleotides align to TRBD2. The CDR3 has 16 amino acids. The J segment lost 13 bases and the V segment lost 0 bases, leaving 10 bases of the junction unmatched. Germline V gene data show CDR1 as LNHNV and CDR2 as YYDKDF (reference sequence). The chain's CDR3 is CATSRDRASGGAHQFF. In nucleotides, the CDR3 is TGTGCCACCAGCAGAGATCGCGCTAGCGGGGGGGCTCATCAGTTCTTC.

The gene calls are TRBV7-9 and TRBJ2-7; no clear D gene. The CDR3 spans 12 residues. The V gene lost 1 base and the J gene lost 6 bases, with 7 bases spanning the gap. CDR1 is SEHNR, CDR2 FQNEAQ, per germline (reference sequence). DNA for the CDR3: TGTGCCAGCAGCTTAGGGGTTAGCGAGCAGTACTTC. Translated: CASSLGVSEQYF.

The chain employs TRBV11-2 and TRBJ2-3, with a weak D call TRBD2 (6 bases). CDR1 SGHAT and CDR2 FQNNGV come from the germline V gene. The CDR3 is made up of 16 amino acids. V gave up 0 bases and J gave up 2 bases, with 12 bases separating them. CDR3 DNA: TGTGCCAGCAGCTTAGATACAGGACTAATCACAGATACGCAGTATTTT. It specifies CASSLDTGLITDTQYF. Full variable domain (outside the CDR3, taken from reference TRBV11-2 and TRBJ2-3): EAGVAQSPRYKIIEKRQSVAFWCNPISGHATLYWYQQILGQGPKLLIQFQNNGVVDDSQLPKDRFSAERLKGVDSTLKIQPAKLEDSAVYLCASSLDTGLITDTQYFGPGTRLTVL.

The V gene is TRBV9, the J gene TRBJ1-2; D is undetermined. Germline loops: CDR1 SGDLS, CDR2 YYNGEE. With 4 bases removed from V and 8 bases from J, the gap between germline ends came to 15 bases. CDR3 length: 13 amino acids. The CDR3 spells CASSSPVHRGYTF. CDR3 coding DNA: TGTGCCAGCAGCTCGCCGGTCCATCGGGGCTACACCTTC. Together with reference TRBV9 and TRBJ1-2, the CDR3 gives the full variable domain: DSGVTQTPKHLITATGQRVTLRCSPRSGDLSVYWYQQSLDQGLQFLIQYYNGEERAKGNILERFSAQQFPDLHSELNLSSLELGDSALYFCASSSPVHRGYTFGSGTRLTVV.

J is TRBJ2-1 and V is TRBV29-1; 8 nucleotides match TRBD2. In germline, CDR1 is SQVTM, CDR2 ANQGSEA. V lost 6 bases and J lost 9; bases outside the gene matches: 7. The CDR3 sequence is 12 residues long. The CDR3 protein is CSVRKAGGEQFF. CDR3 sequence (DNA): TGCAGCGTCAGAAAGGCGGGAGGTGAGCAGTTCTTC.

The chain employs TRBV15 and TRBJ2-7; a possible D gene is TRBD1 (5 bases). CDR3 length equals 13 residues. Germline CDR1 reads LNHNV; CDR2 reads YYDKDF (reference sequence). V lost 4 bases, J lost 4 bases, and 11 bases lay in between. The CDR3 is CATSTQTEYEQYF. CDR3 nucleotide sequence: TGTGCCACCAGCACCCAGACAGAATACGAGCAGTACTTC.

V usage is TRBV27 and J usage is TRBJ2-7; 12 nucleotides agree with TRBD2. In germline, CDR1 is MNHEY, CDR2 SMNVEV (reference sequence). V lost 3 bases and J lost 6; bases outside the gene matches: 3. The CDR3 totals 14 residues. The CDR3 region has the DNA TGTGCCAGCAGTTTTCTAGCGGGAGGGCGCGAGCAGTACTTC. As protein: CASSFLAGGREQYF.

The chain uses TRBV6-1 and TRBJ2-5; D possibly matches TRBD1 or TRBD2 (5 bases each). The CDR3 extends over 13 amino acids. Looked up from germline, CDR1 is MNHNS and CDR2 is SASEGT. The V and J ends lost 8 bases and 4 bases respectively, with 14 bases between them. CDR3 in DNA: TGTGCCAGCTTTCTGGGGGAGAGAGAGACCCAGTACTTC. It is translated as CASFLGERETQYF.

The genes are TRBV5-4 and TRBJ1-1, with D maybe TRBD1 (5 bases). Trimming removed 0 bases at V and 4 bases at J, with 13 bases between. This CDR3 is 15 amino acids long. Germline-derived CDR1 and CDR2 are SGHNT and YYREEE (reference sequence). The CDR3 spells CASSLVQGEGTEAFF. In DNA, the CDR3 is TGTGCCAGCAGCTTGGTTCAGGGTGAGGGCACTGAAGCTTTCTTT.

V usage is TRBV19 and J usage is TRBJ2-3; TRBD1 might be the D (6 bases). CDR3 size: 19 residues. Per germline, CDR1 LNHDA and CDR2 SQIVND (reference sequence). Trimming removed 1 base at V and 0 bases at J, with 20 bases between. CDR3 residues: CASSIGQSALRGSTDTQYF. DNA of the CDR3: TGTGCCAGTAGTATAGGACAGAGCGCCCTGAGGGGGAGCACAGATACGCAGTATTTT.

In the case of this clone: The same CDR3 arises from other DNA sequences in this sample as well. This rearrangement joins TRBV5-1 to TRBJ1-2; no clear D gene. Deletions cut 0 bases from V and 4 bases from J, with 4 bases between. Germline CDR1 SGHRS, CDR2 YFSETQ. CDR3 length: 12 residues. The DNA of the CDR3 is TGCGCCAGCAGCTTGGAAGGCTATGGCTACACCTTC. It translates to CASSLEGYGYTF.

This clone was detected only once. The chain carries TRBV19 and TRBJ1-5, with no clear D. This CDR3 contains 16 residues. Trimming pared 6 bases from V and 5 bases from J, leaving 20 bases between. Germline V gene lookup returns CDR1 LNHDA and CDR2 SQIVND (reference sequence). The CDR3: CASRLGEAPFHQPQHF. CDR3 nucleotides: TGTGCCAGTAGGCTCGGGGAAGCCCCCTTTCATCAGCCCCAGCATTTT.

The rearrangement links TRBV7-2 to TRBJ2-2; unclear D gene. Trimming removed 3 bases at V and 1 base at J, with 18 bases between. This CDR3 has 18 residues. Germline V gene lookup returns CDR1 SGHTA and CDR2 FQGNSA. CDR3 nucleotides: TGTGCCAGCAGCTTGAAGACCCAATCTTACCTGAACACCGGGGAGCTGTTTTTT. Encoded protein: CASSLKTQSYLNTGELFF.

This rearrangement joins TRBV4-1 to TRBJ1-2; D may be TRBD1 (5 bases). This CDR3 spans 15 amino acids. Trimming took 0 bases from V and 7 from J, leaving 15 bases between them. The germline V gene has CDR1 MGHRA and CDR2 YSYEKL. The CDR3 sequence is CASSQDLGTGGGYTF. The DNA for the CDR3 is TGCGCCAGCAGCCAAGATCTCGGTACAGGAGGTGGCTACACCTTC.

As for this clone: The junction departs from germline at one end; a sequencing error may be responsible. This sequence joins TRBV7-7 and TRBJ2-5; no firm D call. Germline V lookup: CDR1 SSHAT, CDR2 FNYEAQ (reference sequence). There are 14 residues in the CDR3. DNA for the CDR3: TGTGCTAGCAGCTTAGAGGATCTCGGTGAGACCCAGTACTTC. Translating gives CASSLEDLGETQYF.

Only a few counts were recorded for this clone. The chain has TRBV6-1 and TRBJ1-5, with TRBD1 identical over 7 bases. Germline loops: CDR1 MNHNS, CDR2 SASEGT. With 1 base clipped from V and 6 bases from J, the junction kept 6 bases outside the gene matches. This CDR3 has 15 amino acids. The CDR3 DNA reads as TGTGCCAGCAGTGAAGAAGGGGGCGGAGGTCAGCCCCAGCATTTT. Its protein product is CASSEEGGGGQPQHF.

This clone was recorded only once. This chain links TRBV7-9 with TRBJ1-2, with TRBD1 matching over 8 bases. The V and J ends lost 5 bases and 5 bases, in that order; junction bases with no gene match: 7. Per the germline V gene, CDR1 is SEHNR and CDR2 is FQNEAQ (reference sequence). The CDR3 is 14 residues long. Written as DNA, the CDR3 is TGTGCCAGCAGCCGCCAAGGACAGGGATATGGCTACACCTTC. This translates into CASSRQGQGYGYTF.

The chain couples TRBV6-5 to TRBJ1-3; D possibly corresponds to TRBD1 (6 bases). Trimming cost V 5 bases and J 1 base, with 6 bases left between them. From germline, CDR1 is MNHEY and CDR2 SVGAGI. The CDR3 sequence is 13 residues long. CDR3 in amino acids: CASSTGSGNTIYF. The CDR3, as DNA: TGTGCCAGCAGTACAGGGTCTGGAAACACCATATATTTT.

V is TRBV6-1 and J is TRBJ1-1; D uncertain. This CDR3 comprises 13 residues. V was pared by 5 bases and J by 1 base, with 8 bases between. The germline gives CDR1 MNHNS, CDR2 SASEGT. The CDR3 sequence is CASSLRKNTEAFF. In DNA form, the CDR3 reads TGTGCCAGCAGTCTCAGGAAGAACACTGAAGCTTTCTTT.

The rearrangement links TRBV4-1 to TRBJ2-6, with D possibly being TRBD1 or TRBD2 (5 bases each). The ends were cut back, 0 bases at V and 2 bases at J, with 8 bases in the middle. CDR1 is MGHRA and CDR2 is YSYEKL in the germline V gene. The CDR3 extends over 16 amino acids. The CDR3 DNA reads TGCGCCAGCAGCCAAGAGATGGGGGCTGGGGCCAACGTCCTGACTTTC. The encoded protein is CASSQEMGAGANVLTF.